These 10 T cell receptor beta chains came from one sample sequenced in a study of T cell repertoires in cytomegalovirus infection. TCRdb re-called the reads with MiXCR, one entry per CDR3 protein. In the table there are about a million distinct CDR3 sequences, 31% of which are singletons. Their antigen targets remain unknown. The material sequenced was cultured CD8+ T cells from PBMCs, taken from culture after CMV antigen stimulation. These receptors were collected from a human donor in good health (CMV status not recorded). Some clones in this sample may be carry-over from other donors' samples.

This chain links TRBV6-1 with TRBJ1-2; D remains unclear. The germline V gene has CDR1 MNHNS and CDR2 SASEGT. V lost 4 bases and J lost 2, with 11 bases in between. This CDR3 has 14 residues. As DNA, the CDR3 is TGTGCCAGCAGTGTCCTCCCGGGGAACTATGGCTACACCTTC. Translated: CASSVLPGNYGYTF.

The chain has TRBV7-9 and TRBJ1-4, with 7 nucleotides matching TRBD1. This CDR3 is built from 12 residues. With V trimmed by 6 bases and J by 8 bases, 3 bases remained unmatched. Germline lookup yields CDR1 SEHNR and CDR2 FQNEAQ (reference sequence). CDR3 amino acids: CASRQGGEKLFF. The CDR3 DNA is TGTGCCAGCAGGCAGGGGGGCGAAAAACTGTTTTTT.

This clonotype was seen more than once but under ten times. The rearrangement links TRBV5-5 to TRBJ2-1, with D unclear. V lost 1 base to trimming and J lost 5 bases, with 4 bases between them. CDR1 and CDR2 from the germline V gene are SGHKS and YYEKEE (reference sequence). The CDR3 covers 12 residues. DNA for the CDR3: TGTGCCAGCAGCTTGTTTAACAATGAGCAGTTCTTC. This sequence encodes CASSLFNNEQFF.

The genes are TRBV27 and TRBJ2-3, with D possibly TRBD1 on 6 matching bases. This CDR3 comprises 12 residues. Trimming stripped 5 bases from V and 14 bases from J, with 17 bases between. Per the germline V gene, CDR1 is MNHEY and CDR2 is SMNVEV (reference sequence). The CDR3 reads CASSPHREPSYF. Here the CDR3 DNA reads TGTGCCAGCAGTCCGCACAGGGAACCCTCGTATTTT.

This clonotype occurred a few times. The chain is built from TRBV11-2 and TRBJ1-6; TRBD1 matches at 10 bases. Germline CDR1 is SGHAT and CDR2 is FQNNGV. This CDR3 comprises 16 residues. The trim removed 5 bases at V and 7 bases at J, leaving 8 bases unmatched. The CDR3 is CASSPKDRGVNSPLHF. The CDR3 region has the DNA TGTGCCAGCAGCCCAAAGGACAGGGGGGTCAATTCACCCCTCCACTTT.

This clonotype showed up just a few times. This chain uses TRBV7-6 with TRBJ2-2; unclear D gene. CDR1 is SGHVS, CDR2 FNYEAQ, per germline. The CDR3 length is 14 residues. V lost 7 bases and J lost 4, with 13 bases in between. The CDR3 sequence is CASTVKTVTGELFF. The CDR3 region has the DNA TGTGCCAGCACCGTGAAGACGGTCACCGGGGAGCTGTTTTTT.

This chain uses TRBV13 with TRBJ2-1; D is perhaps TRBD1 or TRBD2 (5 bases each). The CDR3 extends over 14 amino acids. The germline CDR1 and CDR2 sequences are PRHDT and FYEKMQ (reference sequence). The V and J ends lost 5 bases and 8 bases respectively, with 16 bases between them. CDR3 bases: TGTGCCAGCAGCCCGGAGAGGGGAATTGATGAGCAGTTCTTC. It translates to CASSPERGIDEQFF.

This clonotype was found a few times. The CDR3 DNA reads TGTGCCAGCAGCTTAGTTATAGGCCGCGAGGGAGAGACCCAGTACTTC. Protein: CASSLVIGREGETQYF. The chain links TRBV7-2 to TRBJ2-5; D may be TRBD2 (5 bases). The CDR3 contains 16 residues. The V end was cut by 1 base, the J end by 4 bases, with 16 bases between. The germline V gene has CDR1 SGHTA and CDR2 FQGNSA.

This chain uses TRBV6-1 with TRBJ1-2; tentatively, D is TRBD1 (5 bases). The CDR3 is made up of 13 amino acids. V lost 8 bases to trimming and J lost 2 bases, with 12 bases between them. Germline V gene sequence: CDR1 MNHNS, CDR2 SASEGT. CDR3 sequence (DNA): TGTGCCAGCGGACCGACAGTCAACTATGGCTACACCTTC. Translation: CASGPTVNYGYTF.

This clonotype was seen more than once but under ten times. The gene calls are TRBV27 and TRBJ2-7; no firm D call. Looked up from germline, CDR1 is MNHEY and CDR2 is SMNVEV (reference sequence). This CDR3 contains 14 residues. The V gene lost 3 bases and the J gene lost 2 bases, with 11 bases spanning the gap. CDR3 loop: CASSFLRSTYEQYF. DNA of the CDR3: TGTGCCAGCAGTTTTTTACGTTCCACCTACGAGCAGTACTTC.